The 17 T cell receptor beta chains below come from one sample, sequenced in a study of human T cells and chemical hapten exposure. From the RACE reads, TCRdb called clonotypes with MiXCR, one entry per CDR3 protein. The sample lists under 200,000 distinct CDR3 sequences; about 14% were seen once. Time point indicated: patch test 1, 2 weeks after DPC sensitization. Specified treatment: therapeutic diphenylcyclopropenone sensitization with weekly scalp DPC. The sample consisted of whole blood, taken in connection with sensitization to the hapten diphenylcyclopropenone (DPC). These receptors all come from a woman between 25 and 40 years old with alopecia areata. Some clones in this sample may be carry-over from other donors' samples.

V is TRBV28 and J is TRBJ2-7, with TRBD2 matching 13 bases. This CDR3 is 13 amino acids long. With V trimmed by 10 bases and J by 6 bases, 6 bases remained unmatched. CDR1 and CDR2 from the germline V gene are MDHEN and SYDVKM. CDR3 nucleotide sequence: TGTGCCACCGGACTAGCGGGAGCCCGCGAGCAGTACTTC. Its protein product is CATGLAGAREQYF.

CDR3 residues: CASSIAGSSYEQYF. The CDR3 region has the DNA TGTGCCAGTAGTATAGCAGGGAGCTCCTACGAGCAGTACTTC. The chain is built from TRBV19 and TRBJ2-7, with D perhaps assigned TRBD1 or TRBD2 (5 bases each). V was shortened by 1 base and J by 0 bases, with 7 bases between the two germline ends. Germline assignment: CDR1 LNHDA and CDR2 SQIVND (reference sequence). The CDR3 totals 14 residues. The variable domain in full, completed from reference TRBV19 and TRBJ2-7, reads DGGITQSPKYLFRKEGQNVTLSCEQNLNHDAMYWYRQDPGQGLRLIYYSQIVNDFQKGDIAEGYSVSREKKESFPLTVTSAQKNPTAFYLCASSIAGSSYEQYFGPGTRLTVT.

This clonotype has a count of ten or more. V gene TRBV28 combines with J gene TRBJ1-3; D is undetermined. CDR1 and CDR2 (germline): MDHEN, SYDVKM. V lost 6 bases and J 8 bases, leaving 5 bases between the germline ends. The CDR3 spans 10 residues. The CDR3 is CASSHYTIYF. The DNA of the CDR3 is TGTGCCAGCAGCCATTACACCATATATTTT.

The chain is built from TRBV12-5 and TRBJ1-3; D not certain. The CDR3 is made up of 14 amino acids. V dropped 5 bases and J dropped 3 bases, with 11 bases sitting between them. Germline V gives CDR1 LGHNT, CDR2 FRNRAP. The CDR3 here is CASGISDGGNTIYF. DNA of the CDR3: TGTGCTAGTGGTATTTCAGACGGTGGAAACACCATATATTTT.

V usage is TRBV9 and J usage is TRBJ2-4, with D possibly TRBD2 on 6 matching bases. The V gene's germline CDR1 is SGDLS and CDR2 YYNGEE. V was cut by 4 bases and J by 0 bases, with 14 bases left in between. This CDR3 is built from 16 residues. The CDR3 loop reads CASSPGGVLAKNIQYF. In DNA form, the CDR3 reads TGTGCCAGCAGCCCCGGGGGTGTACTAGCCAAAAACATTCAGTACTTC. The full variable domain, in which reference TRBV9 and TRBJ2-4 provide the parts outside the CDR3, is DSGVTQTPKHLITATGQRVTLRCSPRSGDLSVYWYQQSLDQGLQFLIQYYNGEERAKGNILERFSAQQFPDLHSELNLSSLELGDSALYFCASSPGGVLAKNIQYFGAGTRLSVL.

In this sample, this clonotype turned up a few times. This sequence joins TRBV29-1 and TRBJ1-1; 7 bases map to TRBD1. The germline CDR1 and CDR2 sequences are SQVTM and ANQGSEA. Unmatched junction bases numbered 9, after V lost 7 bases and J lost 4 bases. The CDR3 covers 13 residues. The CDR3 loop is CSAGQAGGTEAFF. CDR3 sequence (DNA): TGCAGCGCAGGACAGGCGGGGGGCACTGAAGCTTTCTTT.

This clonotype was recorded a few times. The rearrangement uses TRBV5-1 and TRBJ1-4, with D unclear. CDR1 and CDR2 (germline): SGHRS, YFSETQ. The CDR3 totals 14 residues. Deletions cut 0 bases from V and 8 bases from J, with 11 bases between. CDR3 protein: CASSLGSKVEKLFF. The CDR3 DNA is TGCGCCAGCAGCTTGGGGTCCAAGGTCGAAAAACTGTTTTTT.

This clonotype has just a few counts. The chain recombines TRBV10-3 with TRBJ1-1; 9 positions agree with TRBD1. V shed 4 bases, J shed 3 bases, and the junction held 12 bases outside the gene matches. The CDR3 covers 17 residues. The germline V gene has CDR1 ENHRY and CDR2 SYGVKD. The CDR3 loop reads CAISGNRDRESDTEAFF. CDR3 bases: TGTGCCATCAGTGGCAACCGGGACAGGGAGTCGGACACTGAAGCTTTCTTT.

In its sample, this clonotype ranks as medium-sized. This sequence joins TRBV20-1 and TRBJ1-5; possibly TRBD1 for D (6 bases). This CDR3 is built from 15 residues. Germline-derived CDR1 and CDR2 are DFQATT and SNEGSKA (reference sequence). Trimming took 5 bases from V and 4 from J, leaving 18 bases between them. This CDR3 is CSAGGQQGINQPQHF. The CDR3, as DNA: TGCAGTGCTGGGGGGCAACAGGGTATTAATCAGCCCCAGCATTTT.

This clonotype came up a few times. The chain has TRBV20-1 and TRBJ2-1, with 9 bases lining up with TRBD2. V lost 6 bases and J lost 7; bases outside the gene matches: 13. CDR1 and CDR2 from the germline V gene are DFQATT and SNEGSKA (reference sequence). The CDR3 is 15 residues long. The chain's CDR3 is CSAPPAGLAYNEQFF. Written as DNA, the CDR3 is TGCAGTGCGCCCCCGGCGGGACTAGCATATAATGAGCAGTTCTTC.

The chain carries TRBV4-1 and TRBJ1-5; D not resolved. V lost 0 bases and J 9 bases, leaving 15 bases between the germline ends. The CDR3 consists of 15 residues. CDR1 is MGHRA, CDR2 YSYEKL, per germline. The CDR3 is CASSQDSQGVAPQHF. DNA for the CDR3: TGCGCCAGCAGCCAAGATTCGCAAGGAGTTGCGCCCCAGCATTTT.

This clonotype was counted between two and nine times. The chain carries TRBV7-8 and TRBJ1-2; D ambiguous. Germline V gene sequence: CDR1 SGHVS, CDR2 FQNEAQ. Deletions cut 1 base from V and 1 base from J, with 7 bases between. This CDR3 has 14 amino acids. The CDR3 region is CASSLVRFNYGYTF. The CDR3 region has the DNA TGTGCCAGCAGCTTAGTTCGGTTTAACTATGGCTACACCTTC.

This clonotype was seen many times. The chain recombines TRBV7-8 with TRBJ2-2; perhaps TRBD2 as D (6 bases). The CDR3 runs 15 residues. With 5 bases removed from V and 6 bases from J, the gap between germline ends came to 16 bases. Germline V CDR1 and CDR2: SGHVS, FQNEAQ. The CDR3 DNA is TGTGCCAGCAGCCCCGGGGGTAGCGTGGCCGGGGAGCTGTTTTTT. Encoded protein: CASSPGGSVAGELFF.

In DNA, the CDR3 is TGTGCCAGCAGCTTAGTCAGGCGGAACACTGAAGCTTTCTTT. It encodes CASSLVRRNTEAFF. The chain combines TRBV7-2 with TRBJ1-1; D gene unclear. The CDR3 loop spans 14 amino acids. Deletions cut 1 base from V and 1 base from J, with 7 bases between. Germline V gene data show CDR1 as SGHTA and CDR2 as FQGNSA.

This clonotype has more than one count but fewer than ten. J is TRBJ1-1 and V is TRBV6-5; TRBD1 aligns across 7 bases. Germline V gene data show CDR1 as MNHEY and CDR2 as SVGAGI. The J segment lost 1 base and the V segment lost 7 bases, leaving 3 bases of the junction unmatched. CDR3 length: 13 residues. This chain's CDR3 is CASTGTANTEAFF. The CDR3 bases are TGTGCCAGCACGGGGACAGCGAACACTGAAGCTTTCTTT.

This clonotype was detected a few times. This rearrangement joins TRBV4-1 to TRBJ2-7, with no clear D. Trimming pared 3 bases from V and 3 bases from J, leaving 15 bases between. Germline assignment: CDR1 MGHRA and CDR2 YSYEKL. CDR3 length: 15 residues. The CDR3 DNA sequence: TGCGCCAGCAGCCAGGGTATACGGTCTAGCTACGAGCAGTACTTC. Protein product: CASSQGIRSSYEQYF.

The chain uses TRBV18 and TRBJ1-1; D gene uncertain. Germline CDR1 KGHSH, CDR2 LQKENI. Deletions cut 3 bases from V and 3 bases from J, with 11 bases between. There are 14 residues in the CDR3. The CDR3 here is CASSPWGWDTEAFF. The DNA for the CDR3 is TGTGCCAGCTCACCGTGGGGATGGGACACTGAAGCTTTCTTT.